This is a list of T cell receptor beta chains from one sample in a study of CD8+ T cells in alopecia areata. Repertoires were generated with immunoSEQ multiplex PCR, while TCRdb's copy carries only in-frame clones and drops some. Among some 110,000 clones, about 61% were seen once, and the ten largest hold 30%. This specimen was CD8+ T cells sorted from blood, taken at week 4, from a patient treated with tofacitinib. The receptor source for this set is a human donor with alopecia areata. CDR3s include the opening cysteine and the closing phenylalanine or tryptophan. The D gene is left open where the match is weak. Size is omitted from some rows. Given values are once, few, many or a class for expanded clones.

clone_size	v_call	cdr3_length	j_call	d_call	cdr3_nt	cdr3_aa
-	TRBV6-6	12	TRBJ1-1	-	TGTGCCAGCTCGAGCAGGGTCACTGAAGCTTTCTTT	CASSSRVTEAFF
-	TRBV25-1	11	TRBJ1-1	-	TGTGCCAGCATAGAGAACACTGAAGCTTTCTTT	CASIENTEAFF
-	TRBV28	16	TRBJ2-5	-	TGTGCCAGCAGCAGTCCGGGACGGAGGGCTAAAGAGACCCAGTACTTC	CASSSPGRRAKETQYF
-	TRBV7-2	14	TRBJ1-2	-	TGTGCCAGCAGCTTAGACGGGGACGGCTATGGCTACACCTTC	CASSLDGDGYGYTF
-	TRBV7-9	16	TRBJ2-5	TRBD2	TGTGCCAGCAGCCCCGAGGGAGCGGGGCCTCCTTGGACCCAGTACTTC	CASSPEGAGPPWTQYF
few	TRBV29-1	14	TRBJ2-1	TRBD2	TGCAGCGTCGTGGGGGGGGTGACCTACAATGAGCAGTTCTTC	CSVVGGVTYNEQFF
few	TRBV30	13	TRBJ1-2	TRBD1	TGTGCCTGGGGGACAGGGTCCAACTATGGCTACACCTTC	CAWGTGSNYGYTF
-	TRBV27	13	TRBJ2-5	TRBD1	TGTGCCTCTGCACAGGGGGGTCAAGAGACCCAGTACTTC	CASAQGGQETQYF
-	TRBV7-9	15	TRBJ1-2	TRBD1	TGTGCCAGCAGCCAACTGGACAGGGGGCTGGGGGGCTACACCTTC	CASSQLDRGLGGYTF
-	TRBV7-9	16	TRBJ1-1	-	TGTGCCAGCAGCCTCAACCGAGGTGGAGAGAACACTGAAGCTTTCTTT	CASSLNRGGENTEAFF
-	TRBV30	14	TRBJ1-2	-	TGTGCCTGGAGCGAGGGGGGCAGCCACTATGGCTACACCTTC	CAWSEGGSHYGYTF
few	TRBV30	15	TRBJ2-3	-	TGTGCCTGGAGTGTAGCCGTCCTTAGCACAGATACGCAGTATTTT	CAWSVAVLSTDTQYF
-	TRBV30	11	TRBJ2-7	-	TGTGCCTGGAGTCGGGGCAACGAGCAGTACTTC	CAWSRGNEQYF
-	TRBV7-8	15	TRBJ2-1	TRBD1	TGTGCCAGCAGCCAAACAGGGGTGTCCTACAATGAGCAGTTCTTC	CASSQTGVSYNEQFF
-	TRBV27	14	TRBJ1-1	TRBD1	TGTGCCAGCAGTCAACAGGGGGCCGGCACTGAAGCTTTCTTT	CASSQQGAGTEAFF
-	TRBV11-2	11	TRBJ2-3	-	TGTGCCAGCAGCTCCACAGATACGCAGTATTTT	CASSSTDTQYF
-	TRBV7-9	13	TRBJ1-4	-	TGTGCCAGCAGTCTCGCAGCTAATGAAAAACTGTTTTTT	CASSLAANEKLFF
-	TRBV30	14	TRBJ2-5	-	TGTGCCTGGAGTGCCCTGGGAGGACAAGAGACCCAGTACTTC	CAWSALGGQETQYF
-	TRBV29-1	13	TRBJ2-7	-	TGCAGCGTTGAGATTATGGGGGCATACGAGCAGTACTTC	CSVEIMGAYEQYF
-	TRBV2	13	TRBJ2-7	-	TGTGCCAGCAGTGAGGTGAGCTCCTACGAGCAGTACTTC	CASSEVSSYEQYF
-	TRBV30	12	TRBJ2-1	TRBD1	TGTGCCGCGGACAGGGTCTACAATGAGCAGTTCTTC	CAADRVYNEQFF
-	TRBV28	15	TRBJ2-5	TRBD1	TGTGCCAGCAGTCCGACAGGGTACGCCCAAGAGACCCAGTACTTC	CASSPTGYAQETQYF
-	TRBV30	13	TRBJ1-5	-	TGTGCCTGGACGACAGAGAGCAATCAGCCCCAGCATTTT	CAWTTESNQPQHF
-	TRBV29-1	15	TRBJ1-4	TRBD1	TGCAGCGTTGAACTTTGGGACAGGACAGATGAAAAACTGTTTTTT	CSVELWDRTDEKLFF
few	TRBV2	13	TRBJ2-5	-	TGTGCCAGCAGTGATTCCCCTCAAGAGACCCAGTACTTC	CASSDSPQETQYF
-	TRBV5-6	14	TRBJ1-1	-	TGTGCCAGCAGCACTGCCATGGTGAACACTGAAGCTTTCTTT	CASSTAMVNTEAFF
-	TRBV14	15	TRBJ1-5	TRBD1	TGTGCCAGCAGCGGACGGACAGGGAGCAATCAGCCCCAGCATTTT	CASSGRTGSNQPQHF